This TCR beta chain emerged from a study of monozygotic twins with inflammatory bowel disease (dated by TCRdb to between 2018 and 2020). Context from the whole study: A total of approximately 30 monozygotic twin pairs were included in the full study, comprising nine German pairs (four IBD-concordant, five IBD-discordant) and 19 IBD-discordant Danish pairs. Within discordant pairs, disease-associated traits were sought mainly by comparing IBD patients with their genetically identical healthy co-twins. Each individual had, on average, about 151 000 unique TCRalpha sequences and 181 000 unique TCRbeta sequences available for analysis.

Study-wide conclusions, independent of this receptor: No difference in repertoire similarity was observed between concordant and discordant twins, possibly owing to limited statistical power. The analysis was unable to tell apart different T cell subtypes. Background noise and inter-individual variability may have been introduced into the repertoires by the differing immunosuppressive treatments among patients. IBD patients had lower TCRbeta repertoire diversity, measured by the inverse Simpson index, than their healthy co-twins. Compared with healthy twins, IBD patients had fewer clonotypes in common with other individuals, a difference most pronounced in patients showing signs of disease activity. No single strong signal or clonotype linked to IBD turned up in the results, so the idea that one exists was not supported.

From each donor, a roughly 2.3 ml peripheral blood sample was drawn into PAXgene tubes and stored at -80 degrees C. Without T cell sorting, total RNA was isolated from whole blood using the PAXgene blood miRNA kit on an automated QIAcube. Peripheral blood from monozygotic twin pairs concordant or discordant for inflammatory bowel disease was subjected to deep TCRalpha and TCRbeta repertoire profiling with unique molecular barcoding. Smoking habits were recorded for all twin pairs, with individuals classified as current, former or never smokers. The method was 5' RACE. The input for every TCR library was 3,500 to 4,500 ng of total RNA. For each sample, cDNA synthesis was carried out in eight separate reactions using SMARTScribe reverse transcriptase. During cDNA synthesis, template switching was used to introduce unique molecular identifiers that contained a 6-nucleotide sample barcode. Two nested PCRs of around 15 and 10 cycles amplified the TCRalpha and TCRbeta cDNA, and bead purification followed each PCR. Before amplification, the cDNA was treated with uracil DNA-glycosylase and purified using the QIAquick PCR purification kit. In the second PCR, Illumina TruSeq-compatible adapters and sample-specific barcodes were added. Library quality and concentration were assessed using TapeStation and Qubit, and about 5.2 ng of each library was pooled. The pooled libraries were sequenced with 2 x 100 bp reads and custom sequencing primers on an Illumina HiSeq2500 single-index Rapid Run. The study's processing was this. MiGEC version 1.2.6 was used for UMI-based consensus assembly, which corrected PCR and sequencing errors. MiXCR version 2.1.1 handled V(D)J alignment, clonotype assembly and CDR3 extraction. Normalisation of gene usage, clonotype sharing and MAIT/NKT TCR abundance was achieved by analysing the top 1000, 10 000 and 20 000 clonotypes per sample. Diversity was computed as the inverse Simpson index with the vegan R package after downsampling to 27 000 UMIs. Paired Mann-Whitney U tests were applied to discordant twin pairs, with Benjamini-Hochberg correction for multiple testing. Based on TCRdb reprocessing of the reads, there is one entry per CDR3 protein sequence, and DNA is missing. In this record, the V and J calls reflect TCRdb's handling and not the investigators' own analysis. The sample's table lists a count of over 200,000 distinct CDR3 sequences. Around 1.5% of the sample comes from the top ten.

A note on this clonotype: Its cognate antigen has yet to be identified.

The CDR3, from cysteine to phenylalanine, totals 15 residues. Only the protein sequence is given. CDR1 and CDR2 are drawn from the germline V gene: SGHRS, YFSETQ. The chain is encoded by TRBV5-1 joined to TRBJ1-2; TCRdb selects TRBD1, and the lack of DNA leaves this call unchecked. The source material was blood. The clonotype comes from a human donor with ulcerative colitis or Crohn's disease, or a healthy co-twin of an affected twin (not recorded which). The CDR3 has the sequence CASSLGPGPNYGYTF.